The next 11 T cell receptor beta chains were all read from a single sample in a study of shared clonotypes between healthy human individuals (dated by TCRdb to the early 2020s). Libraries were built with the immunoSEQ multiplex PCR assay. Entries here come from immuneACCESS through TCRdb and include only in-frame sequences with V and J called. Some clones fail to appear in such tables; in the studies checked, an unresolved V gene covers under half of the shortfall, and the cause of the remainder is unknown. The sample table lists about 2.1 million clones, just over 90% of them with a count of one. The ten largest clones capture approximately 1.7% of the sample. CD8 naive samples were CD45RO-negative cells positively selected for CCR7, giving a CD45RA+CCR7+ population that excluded TemRA cells. The sequencing sample was made of naive CD8+ T cells from PBMCs. Reading the label with the study, this specimen's cell subset or site is: CD45RA+CCR7+. These receptors all stem from a man aged 18-30 years in good health. Some clones in this sample may be carry-over from other donors' samples.

The V gene is TRBV11-2, the J gene TRBJ1-1; D gene ambiguous. Per the germline V gene, CDR1 is SGHAT and CDR2 is FQNNGV. CDR3 length: 14 amino acids. Trimming cost V 5 bases and J 0 bases, with 10 bases left between them. CDR3 sequence reads: CASSPMEMNTEAFF. The CDR3 region has the DNA TGTGCCAGCAGCCCGATGGAAATGAACACTGAAGCTTTCTTT. Full variable domain (outside the CDR3, taken from reference TRBV11-2 and TRBJ1-1): EAGVAQSPRYKIIEKRQSVAFWCNPISGHATLYWYQQILGQGPKLLIQFQNNGVVDDSQLPKDRFSAERLKGVDSTLKIQPAKLEDSAVYLCASSPMEMNTEAFFGQGTRLTVV.

This chain links TRBV5-4 with TRBJ2-1, with D maybe TRBD2 (6 bases). V shed 9 bases and J shed 7 bases, with 17 bases lying between them. CDR3 length: 13 amino acids. Germline CDR1 is SGHNT and CDR2 is YYREEE (reference sequence). DNA of the CDR3: TGTGCCATGGAGGGGACCCTTTTAAATGAGCAGTTCTTC. Its protein is CAMEGTLLNEQFF. Full variable domain (missing parts from reference TRBV5-4 and TRBJ2-1): ETGVTQSPTHLIKTRGQQVTLRCSSQSGHNTVSWYQQALGQGPQFIFQYYREEENGRGNFPPRFSGLQFPNYSSELNVNALELDDSALYLCAMEGTLLNEQFFGPGTRLTVL.

The rearrangement links TRBV28 to TRBJ2-7, with no clear D. In germline, CDR1 is MDHEN, CDR2 SYDVKM. V was pared by 8 bases and J by 0 bases, with 8 bases between. This CDR3 is built from 12 residues. This chain's CDR3 is CASQRSSYEQYF. CDR3 nucleotides: TGTGCCAGCCAACGTAGCTCCTACGAGCAGTACTTC.

The CDR3 region is CASSIRPGWAAQYF. The CDR3 nucleotides read TGTGCCAGCAGTATTCGCCCGGGCTGGGCTGCCCAGTACTTC. V gene TRBV2 combines with J gene TRBJ2-5; D not certain. The CDR3 has 14 residues. Trimming removed 5 bases from V and 9 bases from J, with 19 bases in between. The V gene's germline CDR1 is SNHLY and CDR2 FYNNEI.

The chain employs TRBV2 and TRBJ2-7; no definite D call. The CDR3 runs 13 residues. Germline CDR1 is SNHLY and CDR2 is FYNNEI. Between the trimmed V and J ends, which lost 6 bases and 4 bases, there was a span of 13 bases. The CDR3 spells CASSDPTQYEQYF. The CDR3 nucleotides read TGTGCCAGCAGCGATCCGACACAATACGAGCAGTACTTC.

The chain links TRBV19 to TRBJ2-7, with a weak D call TRBD1 (7 bases). This CDR3 contains 14 residues. V lost 8 bases and J 0 bases, leaving 14 bases between the germline ends. Germline CDR1 is LNHDA and CDR2 is SQIVND (reference sequence). The CDR3 spells CASGGDRSSYEQYF. CDR3 coding DNA: TGTGCCAGTGGAGGGGACAGAAGCTCCTACGAGCAGTACTTC.

The chain joins TRBV2 to TRBJ2-7; TRBD2 matches at 8 bases. Germline trimming cut 7 bases from V and 3 bases from J; bases unmatched to any gene: 17. Germline CDR1 SNHLY, CDR2 FYNNEI. CDR3 length equals 17 residues. The CDR3 is CASMGFRRGVSVYEQYF. The CDR3 DNA is TGTGCCAGCATGGGTTTCAGGCGGGGGGTATCAGTCTACGAGCAGTACTTC.

V is TRBV6-1 and J is TRBJ2-5; tentatively, D is TRBD2 (6 bases). Per germline, CDR1 MNHNS and CDR2 SASEGT. Trimming pared 4 bases from V and 2 bases from J, leaving 14 bases between. The CDR3 sequence is 15 residues long. CDR3 DNA: TGTGCCAGCAGTGGTCGTGGAGGGCGACAAGAGACCCAGTACTTC. Residues: CASSGRGGRQETQYF.

In the case of this clone: This sample also contains other DNA sequences that code for the same CDR3. V usage is TRBV7-9 and J usage is TRBJ1-5; D not resolved. Trimming removed 1 base from V and 3 bases from J, with 7 bases in between. The CDR3 is made up of 14 amino acids. Germline V gene data show CDR1 as SEHNR and CDR2 as FQNEAQ (reference sequence). This CDR3 is CASSLGGINQPQHF. The DNA for the CDR3 is TGTGCCAGCAGCTTAGGCGGAATCAATCAGCCCCAGCATTTT.

The chain couples TRBV7-3 to TRBJ2-1; 7 nucleotides align to TRBD2. The CDR3 covers 15 residues. Germline CDR1 and CDR2: SGHTA and FQGTGA. V shed 1 base and J 2 bases; nucleotides not matched to a gene: 2. This chain's CDR3 is CASSLNLAAYNEQFF. The CDR3 nucleotides read TGTGCCAGCAGCTTAAACCTAGCGGCCTACAATGAGCAGTTCTTC. The full variable domain, its missing parts supplied by reference TRBV7-3 and TRBJ2-1, is GAGVSQTPSNKVTEKGKYVELRCDPISGHTALYWYRQSLGQGPEFLIYFQGTGAADDSGLPNDRFFAVRPEGSVSTLKIQRTERGDSAVYLCASSLNLAAYNEQFFGPGTRLTVL.

The J gene is TRBJ2-7, the V gene TRBV11-2, with D perhaps given as TRBD1 or TRBD2 (6 bases each). V shed 2 bases and J shed 3 bases, with 20 bases lying between them. Germline loops: CDR1 SGHAT, CDR2 FQNNGV. The length of the CDR3 is 17 residues. The CDR3 loop is CASSLHPIGGYRYEQYF. The CDR3 nucleotides are TGTGCCAGCAGCTTACACCCGATAGGGGGGTATCGCTACGAGCAGTACTTC.